The rows below give T cell receptor beta chains drawn from one sample of a study of spatial heterogeneity in lung cancer. MiXCR, applied by TCRdb to the 5' RACE reads, yields one record per CDR3 protein. The sample lists under 20,000 distinct CDR3 sequences; approximately 8.5% were seen once. This sample comprised PBMCs, obtained at follow-up. The receptors originated from a male donor with early-stage non-small cell lung cancer. Both conserved end residues are part of each CDR3. The D gene is left open where the match is weak. Size is omitted from some rows. Given values are once, few, many or a class for expanded clones.

>14|medium-sized|TRBV18|TRBJ2-5|TRBD1
CASSPPGRPGGQYF
TGTGCCAGCTCACCACCCGGTCGGCCAGGGGGCCAGTACTTC
>15|medium-sized|TRBV7-6|TRBJ2-5|.
CASSLEDGFQETQYF
TGTGCCAGCAGCTTGGAGGACGGGTTCCAAGAGACCCAGTACTTC
>13|.|TRBV29-1|TRBJ2-5|.
CSVMGWYQETQYF
TGCAGCGTCATGGGGTGGTACCAAGAGACCCAGTACTTC
>14|.|TRBV5-1|TRBJ2-2|.
CASSLEYRAGELFF
TGCGCCAGCAGCTTGGAGTACCGGGCCGGGGAGCTGTTTTTT
>15|.|TRBV3-1|TRBJ2-1|.
CASSQDGGPRNEQFF
TGTGCCAGCAGCCAAGATGGGGGTCCCCGCAATGAGCAGTTCTTC
>15|.|TRBV20-1|TRBJ2-7|TRBD2
CSARGGTSANYEQYF
TGCAGTGCTAGGGGCGGGACTAGCGCGAACTACGAGCAGTACTTC
>14|many|TRBV6-5|TRBJ1-1|.
CASSAVGGGTEAFF
TGTGCCAGCAGCGCCGTGGGGGGTGGCACTGAAGCTTTCTTT
>13|many|TRBV6-1|TRBJ2-1|TRBD2
CASAGGPYNEQFF
TGTGCCAGTGCGGGAGGCCCCTACAATGAGCAGTTCTTC
>17|many|TRBV7-2|TRBJ2-5|TRBD2
CASSLVPAGGGQETQYF
TGTGCCAGCAGCTTAGTTCCAGCGGGGGGAGGGCAAGAGACCCAGTACTTC
>13|many|TRBV24-1|TRBJ2-7|.
CATSATGSYEQYF
TGTGCCACCAGTGCCACAGGGTCCTACGAGCAGTACTTC
>13|many|TRBV6-2/TRBV6-3|TRBJ2-7|.
CASSYSDTYEQYF
TGTGCCAGCAGTTACTCGGACACCTACGAGCAGTACTTC
>11|many|TRBV28|TRBJ2-1|TRBD2
CASRQSGREFF
TGTGCCAGCAGACAAAGCGGGAGGGAGTTCTTC
>16|few|TRBV3-1|TRBJ2-3|TRBD1
CASSPLGQGWTDTQYF
TGTGCCAGCAGCCCCTTGGGACAGGGGTGGACGGATACGCAGTATTTT
>15|many|TRBV7-6|TRBJ1-4|.
CASSLGGGSNEKLFF
TGTGCCAGCAGCTTAGGCGGGGGGTCTAATGAAAAACTGTTTTTT
>17|many|TRBV5-1|TRBJ2-3|.
CASSLTVRAGTPDTQYF
TGCGCCAGCAGCTTGACCGTTCGGGCAGGGACGCCAGATACGCAGTATTTT
>13|few|TRBV2|TRBJ1-1|TRBD1
CASIQGVNTEAFF
TGTGCCAGCATACAGGGGGTGAACACTGAAGCTTTCTTT
>15|.|TRBV4-3|TRBJ2-3|.
CASSQARTEADTQYF
TGCGCCAGCAGCCAAGCCCGGACAGAAGCAGATACGCAGTATTTT
>14|many|TRBV5-1|TRBJ2-7|.
CASSLDVSPTEQYF
TGCGCCAGCAGCTTGGATGTGTCCCCCACCGAGCAGTACTTC
>13|few|TRBV29-1|TRBJ2-7|TRBD1
CSVEDQTGDEQYF
TGCAGCGTTGAAGACCAAACAGGGGACGAGCAGTACTTC
>14|many|TRBV7-2|TRBJ1-5|.
CASSLGGAGQPQHF
TGTGCCAGCAGCTTGGGGGGGGCGGGACAGCCCCAGCATTTT
>14|many|TRBV7-9|TRBJ2-3|.
CASSLRIDTDTQYF
TGTGCCAGCAGCTTGAGGATAGACACAGATACGCAGTATTTT
>15|many|TRBV6-6|TRBJ2-1|TRBD2
CASSSASGIYNEQFF
TGTGCCAGCAGTTCTGCTAGCGGTATTTACAATGAGCAGTTCTTC
>14|few|TRBV20-1|TRBJ2-2|.
CSARTDSNTGELFF
TGCAGTGCTAGAACGGACTCGAACACCGGGGAGCTGTTTTTT
>13|many|TRBV7-6|TRBJ2-7|.
CASSSGPRDEQYF
TGTGCCAGCAGCTCAGGGCCTCGAGACGAGCAGTACTTC
>17|many|TRBV28|TRBJ1-5|TRBD1
CASSLWIPGQGSEPQHF
TGTGCCAGCAGTTTATGGATTCCGGGACAGGGTTCTGAGCCCCAGCATTTT
>15|.|TRBV12-3/TRBV12-4|TRBJ2-7|TRBD1
CASSPGQGSSYEQYF
TGTGCCAGCAGTCCCGGACAGGGGAGTTCCTACGAGCAGTACTTC
>14|.|TRBV7-2|TRBJ1-4|.
CASSFDRVNEKLFF
TGTGCCAGCAGCTTCGATAGAGTGAATGAAAAACTGTTTTTT
>14|medium-sized|TRBV20-1|TRBJ2-1|.
CSASGEGTYNEQFF
TGCAGTGCCTCGGGAGAGGGAACCTACAATGAGCAGTTCTTC
>15|many|TRBV2|TRBJ2-1|.
CASSESGSSYNEQFF
TGTGCCAGCAGTGAGTCGGGGTCCTCCTACAATGAGCAGTTCTTC
>13|many|TRBV6-5|TRBJ2-7|TRBD1
CASSQDRGGEQYF
TGTGCCAGCAGTCAGGACAGGGGAGGCGAGCAGTACTTC
>17|many|TRBV11-2|TRBJ2-1|.
CASSLTRLASRYNEQFF
TGTGCCAGCAGCTTAACCAGGCTAGCGTCCCGATACAATGAGCAGTTCTTC
>12|many|TRBV3-1|TRBJ2-3|.
CASSPALDTQYF
TGTGCCAGCAGCCCCGCTCTAGATACGCAGTATTTT